The present entry profiles one TCR beta chain with its context. Its cognate antigen is unknown. The PCR had 60 Vbeta and 13 Jbeta primers. TCRdb's copy holds only in-frame clones and misses some; the assay was immunoSEQ multiplex PCR. The repertoire table contains some 76,000 clones. The sample comes from a study of cytomegalovirus exposure and HLA in healthy donors. The study, taken as a whole, reports: Cytomegalovirus association was assigned to some 160 TCR beta chains.

The receptor comes from a female donor in good health and CMV-seropositive. Sequenced sample: PBMCs.

In DNA, the CDR3 is TGTGCCAGCAGGCAGACTAGCGGGGGACCCTACGAGCAGTACTTC. Protein sequence: CASRQTSGGPYEQYF. The chain combines TRBV6-5 with TRBJ2-7, with 12 bases lining up with TRBD2. The junction had 5 bases not matched to a gene; V was cut back by 6 bases and J by 2 bases. CDR3 size: 15 residues. Per germline, CDR1 MNHEY and CDR2 SVGAGI.